This paragraph covers one T cell receptor (beta chain) sequence. Per the germline V gene, CDR1 is MNHEY and CDR2 is SVGAGI. The V and J ends lost 5 bases and 4 bases, in that order; junction bases with no gene match: 3. The CDR3 sequence is 13 residues long. Clones were read by immunoSEQ multiplex PCR, and TCRdb kept only the in-frame ones, dropping some. The sample records more than 95,000 clones, approximately 82% being singletons. The data originate from a study of blood T cell repertoires in COVID-19. In the study overall: Some COVID-19 samples were acute and others convalescent; all came from the United States, Italy and Spain. Sources were T cells, B-cell-depleted T cells, or PBMCs; the material itself was cDNA or gDNA.

The chain joins TRBV6-5 to TRBJ1-2; TRBD1 matches at 8 bases. What was sequenced was peripheral blood. The source is a man in his 70s with active or convalescent COVID-19. The CDR3 DNA reads TGTGCCAGCAGTCTAACAGGGGGCTATGGCTACACCTTC. Its protein product is CASSLTGGYGYTF.